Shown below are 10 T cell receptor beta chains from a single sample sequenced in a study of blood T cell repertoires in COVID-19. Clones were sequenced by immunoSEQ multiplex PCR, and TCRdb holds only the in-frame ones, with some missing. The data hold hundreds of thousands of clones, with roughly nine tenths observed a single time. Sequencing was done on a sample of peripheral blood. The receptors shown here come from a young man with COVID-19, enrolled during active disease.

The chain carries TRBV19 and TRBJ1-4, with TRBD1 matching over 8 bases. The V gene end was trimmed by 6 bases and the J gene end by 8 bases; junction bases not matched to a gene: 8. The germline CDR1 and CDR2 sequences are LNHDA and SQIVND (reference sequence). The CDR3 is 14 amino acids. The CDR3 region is CASRQTGVREKLFF. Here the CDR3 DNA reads TGTGCCAGTAGGCAGACAGGGGTTCGGGAAAAACTGTTTTTT.

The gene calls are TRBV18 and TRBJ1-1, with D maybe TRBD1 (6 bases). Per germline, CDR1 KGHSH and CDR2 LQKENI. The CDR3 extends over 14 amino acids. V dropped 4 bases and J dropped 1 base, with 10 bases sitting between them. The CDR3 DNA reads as TGTGCCAGCTCACAACAGGGCCGGAACACTGAAGCTTTCTTT. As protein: CASSQQGRNTEAFF.

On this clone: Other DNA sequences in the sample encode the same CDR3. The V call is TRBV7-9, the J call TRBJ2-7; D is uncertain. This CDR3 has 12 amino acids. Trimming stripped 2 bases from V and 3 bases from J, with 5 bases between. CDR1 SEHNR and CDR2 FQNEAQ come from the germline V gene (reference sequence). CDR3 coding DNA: TGTGCCAGCAGCTTAACTGTCTACGAGCAGTACTTC. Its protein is CASSLTVYEQYF.

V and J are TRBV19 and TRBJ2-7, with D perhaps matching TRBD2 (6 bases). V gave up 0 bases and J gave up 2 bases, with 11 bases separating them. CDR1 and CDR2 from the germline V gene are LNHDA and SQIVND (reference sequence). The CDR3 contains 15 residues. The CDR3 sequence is CASSIDFGGTYEQYF. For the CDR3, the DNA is TGTGCCAGTAGTATAGATTTCGGGGGTACCTACGAGCAGTACTTC.

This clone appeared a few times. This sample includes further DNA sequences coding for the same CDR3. The CDR3 DNA follows: TGTGCCAGCAGCTTCACGGGCACAGATACGCAGTATTTT. Protein sequence: CASSFTGTDTQYF. This chain links TRBV7-9 with TRBJ2-3, with D unresolved. V dropped 3 bases and J dropped 1 base, with 5 bases sitting between them. Germline V CDR1 and CDR2: SEHNR, FQNEAQ (reference sequence). This CDR3 is 13 amino acids long.

The DNA of the CDR3 is TGTGCCAGCAGCTCCGGAGCCTATAGCAATCAGCCCCAGCATTTT. It is translated as CASSSGAYSNQPQHF. The chain joins TRBV13 to TRBJ1-5; the D is unclear. The CDR3 is 15 amino acids. V lost 4 bases and J 0 bases, leaving 10 bases between the germline ends. Germline V CDR1 and CDR2: PRHDT, FYEKMQ (reference sequence).

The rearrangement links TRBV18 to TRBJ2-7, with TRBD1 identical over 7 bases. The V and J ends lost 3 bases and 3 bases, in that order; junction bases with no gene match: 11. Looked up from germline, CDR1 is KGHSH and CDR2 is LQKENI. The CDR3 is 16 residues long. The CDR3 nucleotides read TGTGCCAGCTCACCCCAACTTCCGCGACAGGGCTACGAGCAGTACTTC. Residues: CASSPQLPRQGYEQYF.

The CDR3 protein is CATSGWTGGSSNYGYTF. CDR3 DNA: TGTGCCACCAGCGGATGGACAGGGGGCTCGTCTAACTATGGCTACACCTTC. The chain carries TRBV2 and TRBJ1-2; 11 bases line up with TRBD1. Trimming removed 10 bases from V and 0 bases from J; junction bases left unmatched: 13. This CDR3 is 17 amino acids long. Germline V gene lookup returns CDR1 SNHLY and CDR2 FYNNEI.

For the CDR3, the DNA is TGTGCCAGCAGTATGACAGCGGGGGGTGGCTACACCTTC. Encoded protein: CASSMTAGGGYTF. The chain employs TRBV27 and TRBJ1-2, with D perhaps matching TRBD1 (5 bases). The CDR3 contains 13 residues. Germline values: CDR1 MNHEY, CDR2 SMNVEV (reference sequence). V was clipped by 5 bases and J by 7 bases, with 14 bases between them.

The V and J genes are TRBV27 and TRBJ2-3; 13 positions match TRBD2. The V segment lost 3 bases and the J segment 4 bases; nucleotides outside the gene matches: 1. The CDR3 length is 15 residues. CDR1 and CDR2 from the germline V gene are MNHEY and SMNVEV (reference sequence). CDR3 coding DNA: TGTGCCAGCAGTTTCGGACTAGCGGGAGCAGATACGCAGTATTTT. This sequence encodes CASSFGLAGADTQYF.